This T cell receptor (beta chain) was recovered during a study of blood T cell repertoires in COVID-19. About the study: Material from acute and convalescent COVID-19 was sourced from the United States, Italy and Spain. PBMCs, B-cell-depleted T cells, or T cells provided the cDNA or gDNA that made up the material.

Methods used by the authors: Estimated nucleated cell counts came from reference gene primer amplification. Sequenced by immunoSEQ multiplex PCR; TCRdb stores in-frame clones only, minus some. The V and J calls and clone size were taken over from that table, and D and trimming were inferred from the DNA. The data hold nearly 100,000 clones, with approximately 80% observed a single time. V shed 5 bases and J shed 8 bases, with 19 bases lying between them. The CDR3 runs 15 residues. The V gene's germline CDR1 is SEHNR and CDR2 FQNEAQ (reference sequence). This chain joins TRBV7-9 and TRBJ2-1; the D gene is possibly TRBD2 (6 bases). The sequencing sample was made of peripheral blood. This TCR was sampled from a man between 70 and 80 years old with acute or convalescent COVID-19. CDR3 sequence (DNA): TGTGCCAGCAGCCCCTCGACTAGTTTGCAGCATGAGCAGTTCTTC. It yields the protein CASSPSTSLQHEQFF. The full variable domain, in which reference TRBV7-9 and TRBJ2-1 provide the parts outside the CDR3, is DTGVSQNPRHKITKRGQNVTFRCDPISEHNRLYWYRQTLGQGPEFLTYFQNEAQLEKSRLLSDRFSAERPKGSFSTLEIQRTEQGDSAMYLCASSPSTSLQHEQFFGPGTRLTVL.